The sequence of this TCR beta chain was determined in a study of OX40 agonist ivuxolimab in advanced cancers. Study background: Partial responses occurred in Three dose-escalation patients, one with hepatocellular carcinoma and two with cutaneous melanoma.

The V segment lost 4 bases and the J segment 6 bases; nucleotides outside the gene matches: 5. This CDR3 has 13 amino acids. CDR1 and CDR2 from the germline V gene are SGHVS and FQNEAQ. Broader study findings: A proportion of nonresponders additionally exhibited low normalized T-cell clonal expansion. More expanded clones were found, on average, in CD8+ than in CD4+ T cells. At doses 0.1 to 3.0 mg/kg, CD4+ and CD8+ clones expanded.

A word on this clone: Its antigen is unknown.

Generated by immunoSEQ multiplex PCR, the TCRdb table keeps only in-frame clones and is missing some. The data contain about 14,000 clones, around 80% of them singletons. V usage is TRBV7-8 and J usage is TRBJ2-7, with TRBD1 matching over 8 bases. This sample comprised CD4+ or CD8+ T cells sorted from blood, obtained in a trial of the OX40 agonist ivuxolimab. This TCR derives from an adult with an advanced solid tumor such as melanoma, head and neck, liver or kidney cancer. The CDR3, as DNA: TGTGCCAGCAGCTCTCGCAGGGGGCGCGAGCAGTACTTC. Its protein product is CASSSRRGREQYF.